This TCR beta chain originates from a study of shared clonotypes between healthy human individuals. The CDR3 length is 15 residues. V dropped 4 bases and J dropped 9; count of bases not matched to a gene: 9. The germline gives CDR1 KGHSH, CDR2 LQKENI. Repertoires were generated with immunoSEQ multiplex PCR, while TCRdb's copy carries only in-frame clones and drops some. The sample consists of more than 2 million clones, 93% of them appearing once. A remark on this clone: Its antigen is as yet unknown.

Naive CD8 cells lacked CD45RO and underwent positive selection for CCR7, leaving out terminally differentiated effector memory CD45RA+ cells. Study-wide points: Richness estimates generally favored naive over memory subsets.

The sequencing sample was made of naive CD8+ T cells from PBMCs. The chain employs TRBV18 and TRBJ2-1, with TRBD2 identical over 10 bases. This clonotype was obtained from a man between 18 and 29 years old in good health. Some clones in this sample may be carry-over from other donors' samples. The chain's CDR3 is CASSLGTSALGEQFF. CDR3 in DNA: TGTGCCAGCTCACTCGGGACTAGCGCCCTGGGTGAGCAGTTCTTC.